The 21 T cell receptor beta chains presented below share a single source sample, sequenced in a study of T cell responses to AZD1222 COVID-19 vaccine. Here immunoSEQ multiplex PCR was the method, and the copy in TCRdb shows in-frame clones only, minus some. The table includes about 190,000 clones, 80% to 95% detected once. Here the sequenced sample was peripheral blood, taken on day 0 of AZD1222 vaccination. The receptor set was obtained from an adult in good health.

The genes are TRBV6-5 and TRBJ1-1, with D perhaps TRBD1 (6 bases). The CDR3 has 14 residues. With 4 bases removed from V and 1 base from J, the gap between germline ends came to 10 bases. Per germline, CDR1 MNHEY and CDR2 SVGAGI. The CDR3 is CASSSTGSNTEAFF. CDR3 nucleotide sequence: TGTGCCAGCAGTTCTACAGGGTCGAACACTGAAGCTTTCTTT.

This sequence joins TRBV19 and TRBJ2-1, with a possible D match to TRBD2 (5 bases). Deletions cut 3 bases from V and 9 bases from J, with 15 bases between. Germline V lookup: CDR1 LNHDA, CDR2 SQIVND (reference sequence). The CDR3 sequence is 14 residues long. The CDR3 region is CASSIEQWESEQFF. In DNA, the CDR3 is TGTGCCAGTAGTATCGAGCAATGGGAGTCTGAGCAGTTCTTC. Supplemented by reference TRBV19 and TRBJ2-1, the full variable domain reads DGGITQSPKYLFRKEGQNVTLSCEQNLNHDAMYWYRQDPGQGLRLIYYSQIVNDFQKGDIAEGYSVSREKKESFPLTVTSAQKNPTAFYLCASSIEQWESEQFFGPGTRLTVL.

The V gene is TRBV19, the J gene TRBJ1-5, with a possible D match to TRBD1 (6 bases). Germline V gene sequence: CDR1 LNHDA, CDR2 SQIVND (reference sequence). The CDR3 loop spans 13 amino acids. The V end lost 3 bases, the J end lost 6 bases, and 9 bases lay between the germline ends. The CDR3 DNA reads TGTGCCAGTAGTATCGGGACATTTCAGCCCCAGCATTTT. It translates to CASSIGTFQPQHF. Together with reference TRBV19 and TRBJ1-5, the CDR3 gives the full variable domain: DGGITQSPKYLFRKEGQNVTLSCEQNLNHDAMYWYRQDPGQGLRLIYYSQIVNDFQKGDIAEGYSVSREKKESFPLTVTSAQKNPTAFYLCASSIGTFQPQHFGDGTRLSIL.

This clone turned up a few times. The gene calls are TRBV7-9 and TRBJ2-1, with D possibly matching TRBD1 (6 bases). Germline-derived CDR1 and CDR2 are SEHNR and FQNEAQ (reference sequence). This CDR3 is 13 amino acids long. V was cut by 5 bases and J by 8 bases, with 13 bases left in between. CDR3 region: CASSPRTAYEQFF. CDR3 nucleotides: TGTGCCAGCAGCCCCCGGACAGCTTATGAGCAGTTCTTC.

CDR3 bases: TGTGCCAGCAGCTTGGCACCGCTTGGAGAGACCCAGTACTTC. Translation: CASSLAPLGETQYF. The chain carries TRBV5-4 and TRBJ2-5, with unresolved D. The germline gives CDR1 SGHNT, CDR2 YYREEE (reference sequence). Trimming pared 0 bases from V and 4 bases from J, leaving 10 bases between. The CDR3 runs 14 residues.

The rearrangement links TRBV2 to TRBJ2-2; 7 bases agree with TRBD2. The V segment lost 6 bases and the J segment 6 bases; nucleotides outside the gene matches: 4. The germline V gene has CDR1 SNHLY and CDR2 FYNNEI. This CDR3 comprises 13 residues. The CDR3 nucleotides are TGTGCCAGCAGAGCACGGGGGGCCGGGGAGCTGTTTTTT. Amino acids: CASRARGAGELFF. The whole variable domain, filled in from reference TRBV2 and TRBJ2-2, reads EPEVTQTPSHQVTQMGQEVILRCVPISNHLYFYWYRQILGQKVEFLVSFYNNEISEKSEIFDDQFSVERPDGSNFTLKIRSTKLEDSAMYFCASRARGAGELFFGEGSRLTVL.

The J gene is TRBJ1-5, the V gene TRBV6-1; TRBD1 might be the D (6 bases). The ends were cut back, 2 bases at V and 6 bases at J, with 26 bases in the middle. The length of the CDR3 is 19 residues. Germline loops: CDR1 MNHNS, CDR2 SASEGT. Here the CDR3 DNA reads TGTGCCAGCAGTGAATTCGTTGGGGGGGGCAGGCCCGTCACTCAGCCCCAGCATTTT. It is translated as CASSEFVGGGRPVTQPQHF.

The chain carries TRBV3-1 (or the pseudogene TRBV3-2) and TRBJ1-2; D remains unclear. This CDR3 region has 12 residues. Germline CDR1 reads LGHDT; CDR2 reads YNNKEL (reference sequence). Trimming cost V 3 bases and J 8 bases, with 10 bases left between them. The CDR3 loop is CASSQRQLGYTF. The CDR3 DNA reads TGTGCCAGCAGCCAGAGGCAGCTAGGCTACACCTTC.

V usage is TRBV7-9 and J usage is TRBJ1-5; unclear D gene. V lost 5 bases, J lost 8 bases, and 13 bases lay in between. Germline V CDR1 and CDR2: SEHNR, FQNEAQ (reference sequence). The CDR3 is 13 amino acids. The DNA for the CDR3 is TGTGCCAGCAGCCAGGACGGTTTCAAGCCCCAGCATTTT. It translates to CASSQDGFKPQHF.

CDR3 in amino acids: CASSRASNYGYTF. The CDR3 DNA is TGTGCCAGCAGCAGGGCATCTAACTATGGCTACACCTTC. The chain joins TRBV11-2 to TRBJ1-2; the D is unclear. V was trimmed by 5 bases and J by 0 bases, leaving 7 bases between them. Germline lookup yields CDR1 SGHAT and CDR2 FQNNGV. There are 13 residues in the CDR3.

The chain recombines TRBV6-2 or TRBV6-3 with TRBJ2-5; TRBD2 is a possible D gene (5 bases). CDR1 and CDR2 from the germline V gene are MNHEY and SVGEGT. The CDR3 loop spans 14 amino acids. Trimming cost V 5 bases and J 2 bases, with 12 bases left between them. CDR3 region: CASSPRRKQETQYF. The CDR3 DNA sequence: TGTGCCAGCAGTCCCCGGAGGAAACAAGAGACCCAGTACTTC.

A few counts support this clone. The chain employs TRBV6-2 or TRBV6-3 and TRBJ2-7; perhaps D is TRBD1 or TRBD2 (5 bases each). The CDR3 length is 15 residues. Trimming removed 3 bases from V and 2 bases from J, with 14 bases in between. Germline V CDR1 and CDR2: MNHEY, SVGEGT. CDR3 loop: CASSYTVGPTYEQYF. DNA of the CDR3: TGTGCCAGCAGTTATACAGTGGGACCAACCTACGAGCAGTACTTC.

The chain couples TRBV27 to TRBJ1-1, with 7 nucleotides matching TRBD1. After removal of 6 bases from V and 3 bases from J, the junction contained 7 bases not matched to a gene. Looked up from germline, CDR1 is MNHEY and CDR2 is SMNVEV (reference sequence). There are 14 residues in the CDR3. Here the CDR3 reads CASSRDSLYTEAFF. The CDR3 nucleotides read TGTGCCAGCAGCAGGGACAGTCTGTACACTGAAGCTTTCTTT.

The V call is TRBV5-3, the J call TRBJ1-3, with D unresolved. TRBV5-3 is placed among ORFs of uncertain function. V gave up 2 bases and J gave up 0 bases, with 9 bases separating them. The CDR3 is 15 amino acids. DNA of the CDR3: TGTGCCAGAAGCTTCCGGAACCTCTCTGGAAACACCATATATTTT. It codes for CARSFRNLSGNTIYF.

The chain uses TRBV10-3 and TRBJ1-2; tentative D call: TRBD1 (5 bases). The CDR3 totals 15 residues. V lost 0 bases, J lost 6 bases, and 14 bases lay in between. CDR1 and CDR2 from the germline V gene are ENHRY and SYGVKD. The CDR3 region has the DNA TGTGCCATCAGTGAGTCGTGGGAGGGGTCGGATGGCTACACCTTC. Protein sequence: CAISESWEGSDGYTF.

The CDR3: CASSPGGTLGYSNQPQHF. CDR3 nucleotide sequence: TGTGCCAGCTCACCAGGGGGGACACTCGGCTATAGCAATCAGCCCCAGCATTTT. The rearrangement uses TRBV18 and TRBJ1-5; D is possibly TRBD1 (6 bases). This CDR3 contains 18 residues. With 2 bases removed from V and 0 bases from J, the gap between germline ends came to 17 bases. The germline V gene has CDR1 KGHSH and CDR2 LQKENI.

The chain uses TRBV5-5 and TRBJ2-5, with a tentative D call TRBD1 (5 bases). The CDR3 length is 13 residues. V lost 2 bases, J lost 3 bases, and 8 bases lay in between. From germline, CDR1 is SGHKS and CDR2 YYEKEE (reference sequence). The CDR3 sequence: CASSFAREETQYF. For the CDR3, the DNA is TGTGCCAGCAGCTTTGCCAGGGAAGAGACCCAGTACTTC.

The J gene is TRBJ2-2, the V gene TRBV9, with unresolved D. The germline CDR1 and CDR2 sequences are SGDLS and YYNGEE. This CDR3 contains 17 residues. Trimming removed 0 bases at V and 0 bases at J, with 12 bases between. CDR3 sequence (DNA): TGTGCCAGCAGCGTAGCTACGGACGGTGCGAACACCGGGGAGCTGTTTTTT. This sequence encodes CASSVATDGANTGELFF.

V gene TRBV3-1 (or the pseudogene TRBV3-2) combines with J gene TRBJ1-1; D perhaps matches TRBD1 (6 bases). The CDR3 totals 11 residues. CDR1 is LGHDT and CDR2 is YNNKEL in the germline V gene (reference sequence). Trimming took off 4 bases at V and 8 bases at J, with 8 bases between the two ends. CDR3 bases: TGTGCCAGCAGCCGCGGACAGGAAGCTTTCTTT. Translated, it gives CASSRGQEAFF.

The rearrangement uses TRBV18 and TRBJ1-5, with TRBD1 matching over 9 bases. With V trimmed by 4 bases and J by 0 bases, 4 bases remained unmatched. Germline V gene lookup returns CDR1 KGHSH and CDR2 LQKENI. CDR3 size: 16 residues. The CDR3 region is CASSRTGEISNQPQHF. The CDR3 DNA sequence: TGTGCCAGCTCACGGACAGGGGAAATTAGCAATCAGCCCCAGCATTTT.

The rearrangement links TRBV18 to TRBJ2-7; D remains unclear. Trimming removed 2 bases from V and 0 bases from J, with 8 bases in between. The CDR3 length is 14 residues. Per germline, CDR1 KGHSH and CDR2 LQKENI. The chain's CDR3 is CASSPTFGSYEQYF. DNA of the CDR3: TGTGCCAGCTCACCAACATTCGGCTCCTACGAGCAGTACTTC.